This TCR beta chain was sequenced for a study of blood T cells in healthy people across ages. Using a J-beta primer mix together with a sample-barcoded 5' primer, a second PCR was run for about 7 to 12 cycles. The yield of each sample was at least 3 million CDR3-containing paired-end reads. Each CDR3 protein is one row after TCRdb ran MiXCR on the 5' RACE reads. The table includes roughly 730,000 distinct CDR3 sequences, more than 55% detected once. Germline lookup yields CDR1 SGHRS and CDR2 YFSETQ. J gave up 5 bases and V 5 bases, and 9 bases lay outside the gene matches. The CDR3 sequence is 14 residues long.

This chain joins TRBV5-1 and TRBJ2-7, with 8 bases aligning to TRBD1. This clonotype was sampled from a man aged 35-49 years in good health. Sequencing was done on a sample of blood. The CDR3 DNA follows: TGCGCCAGCAGACGTGACAGGGGTCTCAACGAGCAGTACTTC. This sequence encodes CASRRDRGLNEQYF. Based on the CDR3 plus reference TRBV5-1 and TRBJ2-7, the full variable domain is KAGVTQTPRYLIKTRGQQVTLSCSPISGHRSVSWYQQTPGQGLQFLFEYFSETQRNKGNFPGRFSGRQFSNSRSEMNVSTLELGDSALYLCASRRDRGLNEQYFGPGTRLTVT.